The clone carrying this TCR beta chain was found a few times. The target antigen is unknown. This record comes from a study of cytomegalovirus exposure and HLA in healthy donors. Regarding the study as a whole: Later, TCR association rates were found to vary by HLA locus, highest for DRB1 and lowest for HLA-C.

This CDR3 is built from 15 residues. V lost 0 bases to trimming and J lost 2 bases; unmatched junction nucleotides: 1. The germline V gene encodes CDR1 SGHTA and CDR2 FQGNSA. The PCR had 60 Vbeta and 13 Jbeta primers. Measured with immunoSEQ multiplex PCR; TCRdb has only the in-frame clones, and not every one. The sample includes 150,000 to 200,000 clones, over 65% seen only once; the top ten take less than 3.5%. What was sequenced was PBMCs. This TCR came from a woman aged 40-49 years in good health and CMV-seropositive. The chain uses TRBV7-2 and TRBJ1-3; 7 nucleotides line up with TRBD1. The CDR3 region has the DNA TGTGCCAGCAGCTTAGCGACAGGGACTGGAAACACCATATATTTT. Residues: CASSLATGTGNTIYF.